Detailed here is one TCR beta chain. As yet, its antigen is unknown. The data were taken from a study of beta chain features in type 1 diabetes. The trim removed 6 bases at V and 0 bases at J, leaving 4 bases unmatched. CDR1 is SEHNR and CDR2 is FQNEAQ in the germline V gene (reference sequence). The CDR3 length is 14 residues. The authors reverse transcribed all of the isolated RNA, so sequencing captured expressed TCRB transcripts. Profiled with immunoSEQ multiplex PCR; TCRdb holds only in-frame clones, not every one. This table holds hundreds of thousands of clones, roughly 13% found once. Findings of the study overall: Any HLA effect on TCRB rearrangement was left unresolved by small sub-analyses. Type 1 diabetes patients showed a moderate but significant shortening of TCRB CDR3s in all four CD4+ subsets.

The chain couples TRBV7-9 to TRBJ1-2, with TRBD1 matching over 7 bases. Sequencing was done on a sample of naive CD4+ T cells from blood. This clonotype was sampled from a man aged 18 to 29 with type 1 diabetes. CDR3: CASSRQGANYGYTF. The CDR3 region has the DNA TGTGCCAGCAGTAGACAGGGTGCTAACTATGGCTACACCTTC.